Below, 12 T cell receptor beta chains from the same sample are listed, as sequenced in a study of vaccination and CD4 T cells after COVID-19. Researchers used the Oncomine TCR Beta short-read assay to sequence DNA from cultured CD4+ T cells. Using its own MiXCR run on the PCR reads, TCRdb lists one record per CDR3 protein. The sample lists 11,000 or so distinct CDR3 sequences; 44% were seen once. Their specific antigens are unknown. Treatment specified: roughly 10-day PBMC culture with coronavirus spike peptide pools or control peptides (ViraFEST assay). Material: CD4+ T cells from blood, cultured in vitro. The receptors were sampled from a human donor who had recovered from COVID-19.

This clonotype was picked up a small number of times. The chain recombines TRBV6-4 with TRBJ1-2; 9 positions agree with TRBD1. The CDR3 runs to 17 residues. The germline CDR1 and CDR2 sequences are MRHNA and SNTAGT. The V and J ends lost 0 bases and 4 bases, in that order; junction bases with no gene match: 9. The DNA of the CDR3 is TGTGCCAGCAGTGACTCTTGGACAGGGGCCGTGAGCTATGGCTACACCTTC. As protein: CASSDSWTGAVSYGYTF.

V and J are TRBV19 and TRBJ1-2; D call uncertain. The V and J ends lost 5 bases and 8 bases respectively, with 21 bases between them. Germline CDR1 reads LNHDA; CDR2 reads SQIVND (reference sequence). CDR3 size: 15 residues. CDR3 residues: CASSVTQQGRRGYTF. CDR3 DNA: TGTGCCAGTAGTGTCACCCAACAAGGACGCAGAGGCTACACCTTC.

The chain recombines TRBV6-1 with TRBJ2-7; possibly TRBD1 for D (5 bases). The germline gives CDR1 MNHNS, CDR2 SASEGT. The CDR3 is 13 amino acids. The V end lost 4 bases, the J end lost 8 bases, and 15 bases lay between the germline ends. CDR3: CASSGTPPSQQYF. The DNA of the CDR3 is TGTGCCAGCAGTGGGACACCTCCAAGCCAGCAGTACTTC.

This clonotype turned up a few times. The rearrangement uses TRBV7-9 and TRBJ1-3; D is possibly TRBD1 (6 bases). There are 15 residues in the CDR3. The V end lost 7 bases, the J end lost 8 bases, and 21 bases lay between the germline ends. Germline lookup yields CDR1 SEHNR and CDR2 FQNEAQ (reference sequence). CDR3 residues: CASTNLGRGPDTIYF. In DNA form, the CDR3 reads TGTGCCAGCACCAATCTAGGCCGGGGGCCGGACACCATATATTTT.

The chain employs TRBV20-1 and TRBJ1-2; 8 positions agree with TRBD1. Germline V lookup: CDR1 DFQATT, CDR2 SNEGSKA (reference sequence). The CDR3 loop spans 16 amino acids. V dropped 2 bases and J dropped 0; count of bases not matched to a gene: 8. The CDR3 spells CSARFQGAVANYGYTF. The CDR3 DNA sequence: TGCAGTGCTAGATTTCAGGGGGCGGTAGCTAACTATGGCTACACCTTC.

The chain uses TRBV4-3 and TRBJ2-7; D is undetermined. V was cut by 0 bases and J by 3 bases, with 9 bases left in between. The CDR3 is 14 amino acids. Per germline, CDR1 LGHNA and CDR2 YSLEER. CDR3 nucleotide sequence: TGCGCCAGCAGCCAAGAAAGGAATTTCTACGAGCAGTACTTC. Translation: CASSQERNFYEQYF.

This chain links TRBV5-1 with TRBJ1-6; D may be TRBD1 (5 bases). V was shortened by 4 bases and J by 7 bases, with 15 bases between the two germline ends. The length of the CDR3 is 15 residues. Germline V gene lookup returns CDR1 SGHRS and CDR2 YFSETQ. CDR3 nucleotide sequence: TGCGCCAGCAGCAGAGAGGGGTCGAGCAATTCACCCCTCCACTTT. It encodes CASSREGSSNSPLHF.

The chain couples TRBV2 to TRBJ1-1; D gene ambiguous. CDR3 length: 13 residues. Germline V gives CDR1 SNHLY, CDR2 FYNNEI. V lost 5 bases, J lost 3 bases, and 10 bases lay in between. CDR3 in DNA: TGTGCCAGCAGTCCAACTGGATACACTGAAGCTTTCTTT. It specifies CASSPTGYTEAFF.

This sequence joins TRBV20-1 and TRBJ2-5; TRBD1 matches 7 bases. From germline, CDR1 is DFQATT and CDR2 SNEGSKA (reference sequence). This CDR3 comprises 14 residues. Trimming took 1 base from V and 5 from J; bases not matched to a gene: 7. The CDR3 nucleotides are TGCAGTGCTAGAGGGTCAGGGGGTACGGAGACCCAGTACTTC. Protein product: CSARGSGGTETQYF.

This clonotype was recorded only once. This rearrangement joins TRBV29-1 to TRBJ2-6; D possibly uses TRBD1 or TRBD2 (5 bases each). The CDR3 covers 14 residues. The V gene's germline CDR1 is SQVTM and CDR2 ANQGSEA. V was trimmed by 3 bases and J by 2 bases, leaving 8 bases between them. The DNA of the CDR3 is TGCAGCGTTGAGGTGGGGGCTGGGGCCAACGTCCTGACTTTC. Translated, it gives CSVEVGAGANVLTF. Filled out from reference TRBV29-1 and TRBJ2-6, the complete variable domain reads SAVISQKPSRDICQRGTSLTIQCQVDSQVTMMFWYRQQPGQSLTLIATANQGSEATYESGFVIDKFPISRPNLTFSTLTVSNMSPEDSSIYLCSVEVGAGANVLTFGAGSRLTVL.

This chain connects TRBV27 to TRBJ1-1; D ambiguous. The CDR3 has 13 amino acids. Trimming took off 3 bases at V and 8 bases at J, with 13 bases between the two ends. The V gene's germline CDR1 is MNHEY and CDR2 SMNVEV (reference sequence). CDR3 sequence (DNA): TGTGCCAGCAGTTTCCGTACAGCTGAAGAAGCTTTCTTT. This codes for CASSFRTAEEAFF.

This chain's CDR3 is CASSPGGDTGELFF. The DNA of the CDR3 is TGTGCCAGCAGCCCGGGGGGGGACACCGGGGAGCTGTTTTTT. The V gene is TRBV11-2, the J gene TRBJ2-2; 8 nucleotides agree with TRBD2. Trimming took 5 bases from V and 3 from J; bases not matched to a gene: 2. The CDR3 covers 14 residues. From germline, CDR1 is SGHAT and CDR2 FQNNGV.